Following are 22 T cell receptor beta chains from one sample sequenced in a study of shared clonotypes between healthy human individuals (dated by TCRdb to between 2020 and 2021). The library was made by the immunoSEQ multiplex PCR assay. TCRdb's version of the immuneACCESS table is confined to in-frame rearrangements and falls short of the full clone set. An unresolved V gene accounts for under half of the shortfall where checked; the remainder is of unknown origin. The sample table shows about 2 million clones, and roughly 94% are seen once. More than 0.1% of the sample is taken by the ten largest. Source material: naive CD4+ T cells sorted from blood. This specimen's cell subset or site label, per the study, means: CD45RA+ positively selected. The receptor set was obtained from a man aged 18 to 30 in good health.

This chain links TRBV7-9 with TRBJ1-4, with D perhaps TRBD1 (6 bases). V was cut by 2 bases and J by 0 bases, with 10 bases left in between. Germline CDR1 SEHNR, CDR2 FQNEAQ (reference sequence). The CDR3 is 16 residues long. The CDR3: CASSLTQGSTNEKLFF. CDR3 DNA sequence: TGTGCCAGCAGCTTAACTCAGGGGTCAACTAATGAAAAACTGTTTTTT.

The J gene is TRBJ2-5, the V gene TRBV5-1; 10 bases align to TRBD1. This CDR3 is 14 amino acids long. CDR1 SGHRS and CDR2 YFSETQ come from the germline V gene. J lost 2 bases, V lost 4 bases, and 2 bases had no gene match. The CDR3 DNA follows: TGCGCCAGCAGCGGGGACAGGGGACAAGAGACCCAGTACTTC. Translation: CASSGDRGQETQYF.

This chain connects TRBV9 to TRBJ2-6, with D maybe TRBD2 (6 bases). V was pared by 4 bases and J by 1 base, with 9 bases between. CDR1 is SGDLS, CDR2 YYNGEE, per germline. The CDR3 contains 15 residues. DNA for the CDR3: TGTGCCAGCAGCCCCGGGAGATCTGGGGCCAACGTCCTGACTTTC. Its protein product is CASSPGRSGANVLTF.

The chain combines TRBV28 with TRBJ1-5, with 9 bases that match TRBD1. This CDR3 has 16 residues. CDR1 is MDHEN, CDR2 SYDVKM, per germline. The junction had 10 bases not matched to a gene; V was cut back by 4 bases and J by 6 bases. Here the CDR3 reads CASSSRDREFSQPQHF. The CDR3 DNA reads as TGTGCCAGCAGTTCCCGGGACAGGGAGTTCAGTCAGCCCCAGCATTTT. Using reference TRBV28 and TRBJ1-5 for the parts outside the CDR3, the full variable domain is DVKVTQSSRYLVKRTGEKVFLECVQDMDHENMFWYRQDPGLGLRLIYFSYDVKMKEKGDIPEGYSVSREKKERFSLILESASTNQTSMYLCASSSRDREFSQPQHFGDGTRLSIL.

This sequence joins TRBV15 and TRBJ2-5; 8 nucleotides align to TRBD2. CDR1 and CDR2 from the germline V gene are LNHNV and YYDKDF (reference sequence). The CDR3 loop spans 15 amino acids. V lost 0 bases to trimming and J lost 2 bases; unmatched junction nucleotides: 2. The CDR3 protein is CATSRDGTRQETQYF. CDR3 bases: TGTGCCACCAGCAGAGACGGGACTAGGCAAGAGACCCAGTACTTC.

V gene TRBV28 combines with J gene TRBJ2-7; tentative D call: TRBD1 (6 bases). This CDR3 region has 12 residues. Per the germline V gene, CDR1 is MDHEN and CDR2 is SYDVKM. With 6 bases removed from V and 6 bases from J, the gap between germline ends came to 12 bases. In DNA, the CDR3 is TGTGCCAGCAGCCGACAGGTGGGCGAGCAGTACTTC. Translation gives CASSRQVGEQYF. The variable domain in full, with the rest retrieved from reference TRBV28 and TRBJ2-7, is DVKVTQSSRYLVKRTGEKVFLECVQDMDHENMFWYRQDPGLGLRLIYFSYDVKMKEKGDIPEGYSVSREKKERFSLILESASTNQTSMYLCASSRQVGEQYFGPGTRLTVT.

The chain combines TRBV7-9 with TRBJ1-4; a weak D match, TRBD1 (6 bases). The CDR3 consists of 16 residues. The V gene's germline CDR1 is SEHNR and CDR2 FQNEAQ (reference sequence). V was clipped by 3 bases and J by 8 bases, with 19 bases between them. The CDR3, as DNA: TGTGCCAGCAGCTTCGGGGGGCTTGGTTCAAGCGAAAAACTGTTTTTT. As protein: CASSFGGLGSSEKLFF.

This chain joins TRBV5-1 and TRBJ2-1; D possibly corresponds to TRBD2 (5 bases). This CDR3 region has 15 residues. The germline gives CDR1 SGHRS, CDR2 YFSETQ. V was cut by 0 bases and J by 5 bases, with 12 bases left in between. In DNA form, the CDR3 reads TGCGCCAGCAGCTTGGCTGCGGGTATCAACAATGAGCAGTTCTTC. Its translation is CASSLAAGINNEQFF.

The chain has TRBV5-1 and TRBJ1-3; D unclear. Per the germline V gene, CDR1 is SGHRS and CDR2 is YFSETQ. Trimming cost V 0 bases and J 2 bases, with 9 bases left between them. CDR3 length: 15 amino acids. CDR3 loop: CASSLASGTGNTIYF. CDR3 sequence (DNA): TGCGCCAGCAGCTTGGCGTCGGGAACTGGAAACACCATATATTTT.

CDR3 sequence reads: CASSLGQFQPQHF. CDR3 DNA: TGTGCCAGCAGCTTGGGGCAGTTTCAGCCCCAGCATTTT. This chain links TRBV5-6 with TRBJ1-5; D is undetermined. CDR3 length: 13 amino acids. Germline CDR1 is SGHDT and CDR2 is YYEEEE. V dropped 0 bases and J dropped 6 bases, with 7 bases sitting between them.

Note on this clone: Other nucleotide sequences in the sample specify the same CDR3. This chain joins TRBV5-1 and TRBJ2-1; D is ambiguous. The CDR3 extends over 14 amino acids. The germline CDR1 and CDR2 sequences are SGHRS and YFSETQ. V lost 0 bases to trimming and J lost 1 base, with 5 bases between them. The CDR3 loop reads CASSLEGSYNEQFF. CDR3 nucleotide sequence: TGCGCCAGCAGCTTGGAAGGGTCCTACAATGAGCAGTTCTTC.

The chain recombines TRBV7-9 with TRBJ1-4; D is possibly TRBD1 (5 bases). The CDR3 extends over 19 amino acids. The germline CDR1 and CDR2 sequences are SEHNR and FQNEAQ (reference sequence). V shed 0 bases and J shed 2 bases, with 19 bases lying between them. CDR3 sequence (DNA): TGTGCCAGCAGCTTAGCGCGCTCGGGCGATGAGGGGACTAATGAAAAACTGTTTTTT. Protein product: CASSLARSGDEGTNEKLFF.

This clone was found once. The chain uses TRBV2 and TRBJ1-1; TRBD1 agrees at 8 bases. The CDR3 is 16 amino acids. With V trimmed by 5 bases and J by 0 bases, 8 bases remained unmatched. Per the germline V gene, CDR1 is SNHLY and CDR2 is FYNNEI. CDR3: CASSSQGQAVNTEAFF. The CDR3 nucleotides are TGTGCCAGCAGTTCCCAGGGACAGGCAGTGAACACTGAAGCTTTCTTT.

This clone turned up a few times. The gene calls are TRBV5-1 and TRBJ1-2, with D unclear. With 0 bases removed from V and 7 bases from J, the gap between germline ends came to 7 bases. The CDR3 is made up of 12 amino acids. CDR1 is SGHRS and CDR2 is YFSETQ in the germline V gene. CDR3 region: CASSLDLAGYTF. The DNA of the CDR3 is TGCGCCAGCAGCTTGGATTTGGCTGGCTACACCTTC.

This chain uses TRBV7-3 with TRBJ2-2; D remains ambiguous. This CDR3 region has 15 residues. Germline CDR1 is SGHTA and CDR2 is FQGTGA. Trimming stripped 0 bases from V and 6 bases from J, with 11 bases between. The CDR3 DNA reads TGTGCCAGCAGCTTAACAGGTGGTGGGCCCGGGGAGCTGTTTTTT. Amino acids: CASSLTGGGPGELFF.

The chain has TRBV27 and TRBJ1-2, with 8 positions matching TRBD1. V shed 5 bases and J 7 bases; nucleotides not matched to a gene: 6. Germline V lookup: CDR1 MNHEY, CDR2 SMNVEV (reference sequence). The CDR3 spans 13 residues. The CDR3 nucleotides read TGTGCCAGCAGTGCCCAGGGGGCGGGTGGCTACACCTTC. It codes for CASSAQGAGGYTF.

The rearrangement joins TRBV4-1 to TRBJ2-7; 8 nucleotides agree with TRBD2. Germline CDR1 MGHRA, CDR2 YSYEKL. The CDR3 is made up of 15 amino acids. V was pared by 4 bases and J by 1 base, with 6 bases of the junction left unmatched. The CDR3 sequence is CASSPQLAESYEQYF. The DNA of the CDR3 is TGCGCCAGCAGCCCCCAACTAGCGGAATCCTACGAGCAGTACTTC.

The chain employs TRBV6-5 and TRBJ1-2, with 12 positions matching TRBD1. Germline V gene sequence: CDR1 MNHEY, CDR2 SVGAGI. V lost 3 bases, J lost 4 bases, and 6 bases stayed unmatched. The CDR3 is 16 residues long. The CDR3 DNA follows: TGTGCCAGCAGTTATAGACCGGGACAGGGGGCCTATGGCTACACCTTC. Its translation: CASSYRPGQGAYGYTF.

V and J are TRBV15 and TRBJ1-6; no firm D call. CDR3 length: 21 amino acids. The V gene lost 0 bases and the J gene lost 0 bases, with 21 bases spanning the gap. Germline CDR1 LNHNV, CDR2 YYDKDF (reference sequence). As DNA, the CDR3 is TGTGCCACCAGCAGAGATCTCGGAACGATGATTGGCAGCTCCTATAATTCACCCCTCCACTTT. Residues: CATSRDLGTMIGSSYNSPLHF.

The chain joins TRBV2 to TRBJ2-7; 10 bases are shared with TRBD2. With 6 bases clipped from V and 5 bases from J, the junction kept 10 bases outside the gene matches. Germline CDR1 reads SNHLY; CDR2 reads FYNNEI. The CDR3 length is 15 residues. CDR3 coding DNA: TGTGCCAGCAGGGCCAGTAGCGGGAGGCCCCACGAGCAGTACTTC. This sequence encodes CASRASSGRPHEQYF.

This clone was detected once. At the DNA level, this CDR3 is encoded by other sequences in the same sample as well. V is TRBV28 and J is TRBJ1-3; D remains unclear. The germline gives CDR1 MDHEN, CDR2 SYDVKM. The CDR3 contains 11 residues. The V end lost 2 bases, the J end lost 4 bases, and 0 bases lay between the germline ends. Written as DNA, the CDR3 is TGTGCCAGCAGTTTAGGAAACACCATATATTTT. Residues: CASSLGNTIYF. Full variable domain (rest looked up from reference TRBV28 and TRBJ1-3): DVKVTQSSRYLVKRTGEKVFLECVQDMDHENMFWYRQDPGLGLRLIYFSYDVKMKEKGDIPEGYSVSREKKERFSLILESASTNQTSMYLCASSLGNTIYFGEGSWLTVV.

The genes are TRBV7-8 and TRBJ1-1; D remains ambiguous. The V and J ends lost 4 bases and 7 bases respectively, with 7 bases between them. The CDR3 spans 11 residues. From germline, CDR1 is SGHVS and CDR2 FQNEAQ. The CDR3 DNA is TGTGCCAGCAGCTCCCGGGATGAAGCTTTCTTT. It translates to CASSSRDEAFF.